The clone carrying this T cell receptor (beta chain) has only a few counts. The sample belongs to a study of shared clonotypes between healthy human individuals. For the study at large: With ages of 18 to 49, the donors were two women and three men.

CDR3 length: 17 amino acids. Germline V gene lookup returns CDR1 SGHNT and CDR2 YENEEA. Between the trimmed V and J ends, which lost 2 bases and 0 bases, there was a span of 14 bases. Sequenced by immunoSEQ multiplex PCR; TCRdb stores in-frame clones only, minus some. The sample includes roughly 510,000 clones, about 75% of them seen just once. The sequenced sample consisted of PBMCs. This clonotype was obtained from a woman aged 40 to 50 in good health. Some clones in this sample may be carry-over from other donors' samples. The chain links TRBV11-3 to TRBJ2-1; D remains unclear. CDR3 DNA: TGTGCCAGCAGCTTAAGTACTGGGCTTAGCTCCTACAATGAGCAGTTCTTC. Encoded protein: CASSLSTGLSSYNEQFF.